These T cell receptor beta chains were read from a single sample in a study of T-cell memory formation after mild COVID-19. TCRdb recomputed calls from the 5' RACE reads with MiXCR, one row per CDR3 protein. Seen here are roughly 250,000 distinct CDR3 sequences, less than 20% observed once, and the top ten hold 3% to 4.5%. The specimen sequenced was PBMCs or a T cell subset sorted from them (not recorded which). Receptors were obtained from a man aged 18 to 30 who had mild COVID-19 (a few samples of this study predate the infection). Cell type and time point are not known. CDR3s include the opening cysteine and the closing phenylalanine or tryptophan. The D gene is left open where the match is weak. Not every row has a clone size; where given, it reads once, few, many or a size class.

D gene,J gene,V gene,clone size,CDR3 DNA,CDR3 protein
.,TRBJ1-2,TRBV7-2,.,TGTGCCAGCAGCCACACAGTTAACTATGGCTACACCTTC,CASSHTVNYGYTF
TRBD2,TRBJ2-2,TRBV5-1,many,TGCGCCAGCAGCGCCACTAGCGGGCCGAACACCGGGGAGCTGTTTTTT,CASSATSGPNTGELFF
.,TRBJ1-3,TRBV4-3,.,TGCGCCAGCAGCCAAGATTCCGCAGTACCTGGAAACACCATATATTTT,CASSQDSAVPGNTIYF
.,TRBJ2-1,TRBV5-1,few,TGCGCCAGCAGCTTGGTGCCTAGTCAGAATGAGCAGTTCTTC,CASSLVPSQNEQFF
.,TRBJ1-5,TRBV12-3/TRBV12-4,.,TGTGCCAGCACCGAACAGGTCAATCAGCCCCAGCATTTT,CASTEQVNQPQHF
.,TRBJ1-5,TRBV20-1,few,TGCAGTGCTAGGAGAGGGGATAGCAATCAGCCCCAGCATTTT,CSARRGDSNQPQHF
TRBD2,TRBJ2-1,TRBV5-4,.,TGTGCCAGCAGGGTGGGACTAGCGGGGGCCAATGAGCAGTTCTTC,CASRVGLAGANEQFF
.,TRBJ2-3,TRBV11-2,few,TGTGCCAGCAGCTTATTCGGAGGGATCACAGATACGCAGTATTTT,CASSLFGGITDTQYF
.,TRBJ1-4,TRBV5-1,many,TGCGCCAGCAGCCTGAGGGGGGTCACTAATGAAAAACTGTTTTTT,CASSLRGVTNEKLFF
.,TRBJ1-1,TRBV7-9,few,TGTGCCAGCAGCTTAAGGGACCTGAACACTGAAGCTTTCTTT,CASSLRDLNTEAFF
.,TRBJ2-5,TRBV24-1,many,TGTGCCACCAGTTTCCACAGAGAAGTGACCCAGTACTTC,CATSFHREVTQYF
.,TRBJ1-4,TRBV3-1,few,TGTGCCAGCAGCCAAGGGGACCGTGGCCCTAATGAAAAACTGTTTTTT,CASSQGDRGPNEKLFF
.,TRBJ1-2,TRBV7-2,many,TGTGCCAGCAGCTCATGGGCTTACGGCTACACCTTC,CASSSWAYGYTF
.,TRBJ1-1,TRBV5-1,.,TGCGCCAGCAGCTTCTCCACTTCTACTGAAGCTTTCTTT,CASSFSTSTEAFF
TRBD1,TRBJ1-5,TRBV7-9,.,TGTGCCAGCAGCCCTCAAGGACAGGCCGGAGATCAGCCCCAGCATTTT,CASSPQGQAGDQPQHF
.,TRBJ2-2,TRBV5-6,.,TGTGCCAGCAGCTTGTCAGGACGAGAGGAGCTGTTTTTT,CASSLSGREELFF
TRBD1,TRBJ2-3,TRBV5-1,few,TGCGCCAGTCGGACAGGATTTACAGATACGCAGTATTTT,CASRTGFTDTQYF
TRBD1,TRBJ1-4,TRBV7-8,few,TGTGCCAGCAGCCCGTGGACAGGGGAAAAACTGTTTTTT,CASSPWTGEKLFF
TRBD2,TRBJ2-1,TRBV9,.,TGTGCCAGCAGCGCCCGGGGGGGCAGCTACAATGAGCAGTTCTTC,CASSARGGSYNEQFF
.,TRBJ2-2,TRBV6-5,many,TGTGCCAGCAGTTACTCACAATGGAACACCGGGGAGCTGTTTTTT,CASSYSQWNTGELFF
TRBD1,TRBJ2-5,TRBV7-2,few,TGTGCCAGCAGCCTAAGGACAGGGGACGCCCGAGAGACCCAGTACTTC,CASSLRTGDARETQYF
.,TRBJ1-6,TRBV5-5,few,TGTGCCAGCAGCTTGGCAGGGGATAATTCACCCCTCCACTTT,CASSLAGDNSPLHF
.,TRBJ1-6,TRBV20-1,once,TGCAGTGCTAGCCCCACGCATAATTCACCCCTCCACTTT,CSASPTHNSPLHF
.,TRBJ2-2,TRBV6-6,.,TGTGCCAGCAGCCCGCATCCGGAGCTGTTTTTT,CASSPHPELFF
TRBD1,TRBJ2-3,TRBV18,.,TGTGCCAGCTCACCAGAAGGACAGGCTTGGACAGATACGCAGTATTTT,CASSPEGQAWTDTQYF
TRBD1,TRBJ2-5,TRBV5-1,.,TGCGCCAGCAGCTCCGAGGGGGCAAGGAGAGGGACCCAGTACTTC,CASSSEGARRGTQYF
.,TRBJ1-2,TRBV5-6,.,TGTGCCAGCAGCCCGATTGTCGTCGGGGATCGCGGCTATGGCTACACCTTC,CASSPIVVGDRGYGYTF
TRBD2,TRBJ2-2,TRBV7-7,.,TGTGCCAGCAGCTTTGGCGGGGGGCCCACCGGGGAGCTGTTTTTT,CASSFGGGPTGELFF
.,TRBJ2-7,TRBV15,.,TGTGCCACCAGCAGAGATTCGGGGGAGGACGAGCAGTACTTC,CATSRDSGEDEQYF
.,TRBJ1-2,TRBV19,.,TGTGCTATCACCGGCGGGAGTTATGGCTACACCTTC,CAITGGSYGYTF
.,TRBJ2-6,TRBV7-9,few,TGTGCCAGCAGCCCCAGACAGCCTAGCTCTGGGGCCAACGTCCTGACTTTC,CASSPRQPSSGANVLTF
.,TRBJ2-3,TRBV4-1,few,TGCGCCAGCAGCCAAGAGGGGTTCCCTAGCACAGATACGCAGTATTTT,CASSQEGFPSTDTQYF
.,TRBJ1-3,TRBV11-2,few,TGTGCCAGCAGCTCCCACCCTTCTCCTGGAAACACCATATATTTT,CASSSHPSPGNTIYF
.,TRBJ2-5,TRBV3-1,many,TGTGCCAGCAGCCCTTCGGGAATCAAAGAGACCCAGTACTTC,CASSPSGIKETQYF
TRBD2,TRBJ2-5,TRBV20-1,.,TGCAGTGCCCGCACTAGCGGATCTACGGAGACCCAGTACTTC,CSARTSGSTETQYF
.,TRBJ1-2,TRBV7-9,.,TGTGCCAGCAGGTTCCCGCGCCGGGACAAGGACGCTGGCTACACCTTC,CASRFPRRDKDAGYTF
.,TRBJ2-7,TRBV4-1,many,TGCGCCAGCAGCAGGGGCTCCTACGAGCAGTACTTC,CASSRGSYEQYF
TRBD2,TRBJ2-3,TRBV7-8,many,TGTGCCAGCAGCTTGGGACTAGCGGGCGTTGACACGCAGTATTTT,CASSLGLAGVDTQYF
.,TRBJ2-5,TRBV12-3/TRBV12-4,.,TGTGCCAGCACCCTTATCGCTCGCGAGACCCAGTACTTC,CASTLIARETQYF
.,TRBJ2-5,TRBV6-2/TRBV6-3,.,TGTGCCAGCATCTACGCGGGACAGACACAAGAGACCCAGTACTTC,CASIYAGQTQETQYF
TRBD2,TRBJ2-3,TRBV27,.,TGTGCCAGCAGTTTACCACTAGCGGGGGGCGGGCATACGCAGTATTTT,CASSLPLAGGGHTQYF
.,TRBJ1-6,TRBV6-6,few,TGTGCCAGCAGAGCCCGGGAGGGGGAGTCTAATTCACCCCTCCACTTT,CASRAREGESNSPLHF